These 14 T cell receptor beta chains were sequenced from one sample in a study of blood T cell repertoires in COVID-19. TCRdb's copy holds only in-frame clones and misses some; the assay was immunoSEQ multiplex PCR. The data hold around 120,000 clones, with about four fifths observed a single time. The sample was peripheral blood. The source of these receptors is a woman older than 75 with acute or convalescent COVID-19.

This clone was picked up a small number of times. The chain combines TRBV7-2 with TRBJ1-3, with TRBD1 matching 12 bases. CDR1 SGHTA and CDR2 FQGNSA come from the germline V gene. The CDR3 has 15 residues. V lost 6 bases to trimming and J lost 4 bases; unmatched junction nucleotides: 4. The CDR3 loop is CASRTGTGGGNTIYF. The CDR3 nucleotides are TGTGCCAGCAGAACCGGGACAGGGGGCGGAAACACCATATATTTT.

This sequence joins TRBV2 and TRBJ2-1; possibly TRBD2 for D (5 bases). This CDR3 region has 13 residues. V lost 8 bases, J lost 6 bases, and 14 bases lay in between. CDR1 and CDR2 from the germline V gene are SNHLY and FYNNEI. CDR3 in DNA: TGTGCCAGCCGGTTTGCTAGCAGCAATGAGCAGTTCTTC. It codes for CASRFASSNEQFF.

This chain joins TRBV3-1 (or the pseudogene TRBV3-2) and TRBJ1-5, with unresolved D. Trimming took off 4 bases at V and 1 base at J, with 14 bases between the two ends. Per germline, CDR1 LGHDT and CDR2 YNNKEL (reference sequence). This CDR3 comprises 16 residues. The CDR3 DNA is TGTGCCAGCAGCCGTGGCATTGGCGGAAGCAATCAGCCCCAGCATTTT. This codes for CASSRGIGGSNQPQHF.

Notes on this clone: The junction departs from germline at one end; a sequencing error may be responsible. The genes are TRBV7-3 and TRBJ1-1, with 12 positions matching TRBD1. This CDR3 contains 13 residues. CDR1 is SGHTA, CDR2 FQGTGA, per germline. CDR3 sequence: CASSTGQGAEAFF. The CDR3 DNA reads TGTGCCAGCAGCACGGGACAGGGGGCTGAGGCTTTCTTT.

The chain links TRBV27 to TRBJ2-3; 13 nucleotides match TRBD2. The V gene end was trimmed by 1 base and the J gene end by 6 bases; junction bases not matched to a gene: 4. CDR1 MNHEY and CDR2 SMNVEV come from the germline V gene (reference sequence). The CDR3 is 16 amino acids. This CDR3 reads CASSLWTSGRPDTQYF. The CDR3, as DNA: TGTGCCAGCAGTTTATGGACTAGCGGGAGACCCGATACGCAGTATTTT.

This chain joins TRBV28 and TRBJ2-7; D is ambiguous. With 5 bases removed from V and 2 bases from J, the gap between germline ends came to 4 bases. The V gene's germline CDR1 is MDHEN and CDR2 SYDVKM. The CDR3 covers 11 residues. In DNA, the CDR3 is TGTGCCAGCAGTGGAGCCTACGAGCAGTACTTC. This sequence encodes CASSGAYEQYF.

The chain joins TRBV9 to TRBJ1-1; weak D call: TRBD1 (5 bases). V lost 3 bases and J 5 bases, leaving 11 bases between the germline ends. The germline V gene has CDR1 SGDLS and CDR2 YYNGEE. The CDR3 totals 13 residues. CDR3 residues: CASSAAQATEAFF. The CDR3 DNA reads TGTGCCAGCAGCGCAGCACAGGCGACTGAAGCTTTCTTT.

The chain recombines TRBV2 with TRBJ2-7; TRBD2 is a possible D gene (6 bases). Germline CDR1 SNHLY, CDR2 FYNNEI. The germline V and J ends were trimmed by 2 bases and 5 bases, with 13 bases remaining between them. The CDR3 spans 14 residues. CDR3 sequence reads: CASSETSSVHEQYF. CDR3 bases: TGTGCCAGCAGTGAAACTAGCAGTGTCCACGAGCAGTACTTC.

V usage is TRBV13 and J usage is TRBJ2-3; D gene ambiguous. Per the germline V gene, CDR1 is PRHDT and CDR2 is FYEKMQ (reference sequence). The ends were cut back, 5 bases at V and 0 bases at J, with 9 bases in the middle. The CDR3 sequence is 14 residues long. The CDR3: CASSPPYSTDTQYF. In nucleotides, the CDR3 is TGTGCCAGCAGCCCCCCCTATAGCACAGATACGCAGTATTTT.

The chain has TRBV29-1 and TRBJ2-7; possibly TRBD1 for D (6 bases). Germline CDR1 SQVTM, CDR2 ANQGSEA. V was clipped by 8 bases and J by 5 bases, with 16 bases between them. CDR3 size: 12 residues. Here the CDR3 DNA reads TGCAGCTACACCACAGGGACCGACGAGCAGTACTTC. This gives the protein CSYTTGTDEQYF.

CDR3 DNA sequence: TGTGCCAGCAGGTTGAGGACAGGGGGTAGCGATGGCTACACCTTC. This sequence encodes CASRLRTGGSDGYTF. V and J are TRBV28 and TRBJ1-2; TRBD1 matches 10 bases. The junction had 10 bases not matched to a gene; V was cut back by 6 bases and J by 6 bases. The germline V gene has CDR1 MDHEN and CDR2 SYDVKM. This CDR3 is built from 15 residues.

This sequence joins TRBV30 and TRBJ2-3; unclear D gene. The CDR3 sequence is 13 residues long. Trimming shortened V by 0 bases and J by 8 bases, and 12 bases separated the two germline ends. Germline V gene data show CDR1 as GTSNPN and CDR2 as SVGIG (reference sequence). In nucleotides, the CDR3 is TGTGCCTGGAGTGTACCTAGTGGCCCTACGCAGTATTTT. It is translated as CAWSVPSGPTQYF.

The J gene is TRBJ1-2, the V gene TRBV20-1; no clear D gene. The CDR3 loop spans 11 amino acids. V was pared by 3 bases and J by 8 bases, with 10 bases between. Germline V lookup: CDR1 DFQATT, CDR2 SNEGSKA (reference sequence). The CDR3 DNA is TGCAGTGCTAGTGCGGGGAACGGCTACACCTTC. It encodes CSASAGNGYTF.

This clone has just a few counts. V and J are TRBV15 and TRBJ2-7; D gene unclear. CDR3 length equals 15 residues. With 0 bases removed from V and 6 bases from J, the gap between germline ends came to 15 bases. CDR1 LNHNV and CDR2 YYDKDF come from the germline V gene (reference sequence). The CDR3 sequence is CATSRDKRSAAEQYF. The CDR3 nucleotides are TGTGCCACCAGCAGAGATAAGAGGTCAGCTGCCGAGCAGTACTTC.